This T cell receptor beta chain was captured by sequencing in a study of blood T cell repertoires in COVID-19. Background on the study: Samples came from the United States, Italy and Spain, spanning acute and convalescent COVID-19.

The ends were cut back, 0 bases at V and 7 bases at J, with 16 bases in the middle. The CDR3 consists of 15 residues. Germline V CDR1 and CDR2: SGHNT, YYREEE (reference sequence). Which cohort a participant joined came from the clinical history participants gave. All recovered Cohort 3 donors got two negative PCRs, got clearance, or saw symptom resolution. This table comes from immunoSEQ multiplex PCR, and its TCRdb copy is limited to in-frame clones, with some not included. The sample includes under 350,000 clones, around nine tenths seen only once; the top ten take about 2.7%. The material sequenced was PBMCs or T cells enriched from blood (not recorded which). V usage is TRBV5-4 and J usage is TRBJ1-2, with a weak D call TRBD1 (5 bases). The source is a woman aged 18-29 years who had recovered from COVID-19. CDR3 nucleotide sequence: TGTGCCAGCAGCTTGGATTGGCTCAACGGGGGTGGCTACACCTTC. The encoded protein is CASSLDWLNGGGYTF.